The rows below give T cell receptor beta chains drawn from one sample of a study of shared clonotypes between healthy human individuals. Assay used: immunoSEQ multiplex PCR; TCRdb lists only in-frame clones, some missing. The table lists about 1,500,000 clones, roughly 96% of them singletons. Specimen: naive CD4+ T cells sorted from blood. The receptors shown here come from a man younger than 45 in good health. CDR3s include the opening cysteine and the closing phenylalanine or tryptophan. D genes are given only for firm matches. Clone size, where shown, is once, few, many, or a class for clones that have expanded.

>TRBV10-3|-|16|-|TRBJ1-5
TGTGCCATCAGTGAGTCGACTCTAGGGTCTGCTCAGCCCCAGCATTTT
CAISESTLGSAQPQHF
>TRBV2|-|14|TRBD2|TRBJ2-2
TGTGCCAGACCTAGCGGGAGAACAATCGGGGAGCTGTTTTTT
CARPSGRTIGELFF
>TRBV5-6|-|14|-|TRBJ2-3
TGTGCCAGCGGAAATATTAAGAGCACAGATACGCAGTATTTT
CASGNIKSTDTQYF
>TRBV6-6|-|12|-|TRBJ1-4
TGTGCCAGCAGGCCTCCAAATGAAAAACTGTTTTTT
CASRPPNEKLFF
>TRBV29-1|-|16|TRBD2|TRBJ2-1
TGCAGCGTTGAGGTGTCAGCGGGATGGAGTTACAATGAGCAGTTCTTC
CSVEVSAGWSYNEQFF
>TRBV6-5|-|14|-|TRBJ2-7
TGTGCCAGCAGCAGACTTGACAGTTTGTACGAGCAGTACTTC
CASSRLDSLYEQYF
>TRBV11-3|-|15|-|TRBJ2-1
TGTGCCAGCAGCTTAGATCACAGCTCCTACAATGAGCAGTTCTTC
CASSLDHSSYNEQFF
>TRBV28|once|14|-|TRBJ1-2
TGTGCCAGCAGTTTACGGGGGCAGGACTATGGCTACACCTTC
CASSLRGQDYGYTF
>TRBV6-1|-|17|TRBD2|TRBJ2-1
TGTGCCAGCAGTGCACGTCCCGTGGGACTACCGGGCAATGAGCAGTTCTTC
CASSARPVGLPGNEQFF
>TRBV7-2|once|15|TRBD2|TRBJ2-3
TGTGCCAGCAGCTTGATGGTAGCGGGAGCAGATACGCAGTATTTT
CASSLMVAGADTQYF
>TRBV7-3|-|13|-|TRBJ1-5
TGTGCCAGCAGTAGGAGCCGCAATCAGCCCCAGCATTTT
CASSRSRNQPQHF
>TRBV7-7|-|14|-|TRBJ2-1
TGTGCCAGCAGCCAATCCCTAAGGTCCCATGAGCAGTTCTTC
CASSQSLRSHEQFF
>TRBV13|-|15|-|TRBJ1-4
TGTGCCAGCAGCTTAGGGCGGGGCGCTAATGAAAAACTGTTTTTT
CASSLGRGANEKLFF
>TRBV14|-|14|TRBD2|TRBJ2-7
TGTGCCAGCAGCCAATGGGGACTAGTCCACGAGCAGTACTTC
CASSQWGLVHEQYF
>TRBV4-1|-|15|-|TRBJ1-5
TGCGCCAGCAGCCAAGATGGGGGGGCCTGGCAGCCCCAGCATTTT
CASSQDGGAWQPQHF
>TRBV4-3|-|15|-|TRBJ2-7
TGCGCCAGCAGCCCACAGGTCGCCCCTACCTACGAGCAGTACTTC
CASSPQVAPTYEQYF
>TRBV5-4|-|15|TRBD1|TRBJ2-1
TGTGCCAGCAGCCCGCCGGGACAGAACTACAATGAGCAGTTCTTC
CASSPPGQNYNEQFF
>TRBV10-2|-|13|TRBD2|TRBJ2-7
TGCGCCAGCAGTCTAGCGGCTATGTACGAGCAGTACTTC
CASSLAAMYEQYF
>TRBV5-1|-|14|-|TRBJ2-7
TGCGCCAGCAGCCCGGGTGGCCAGGCCTACGAGCAGTACTTC
CASSPGGQAYEQYF
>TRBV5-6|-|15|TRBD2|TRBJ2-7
TGTGCCAGCAGCCCCAAGCCAGCGGGACTCTACGAGCAGTACTTC
CASSPKPAGLYEQYF
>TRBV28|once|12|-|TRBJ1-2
TGTGCCAGCAGTTTAGCTGCCTATGGCTACACCTTC
CASSLAAYGYTF
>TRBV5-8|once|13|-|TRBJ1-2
TGTGCCAGCAGCAACCGGGACATCTATGGCTACACCTTC
CASSNRDIYGYTF